This TCR beta chain was identified during a study of CXCR3-negative and CXCR3-positive naive CD8 T cells. This CDR3 spans 17 amino acids. Per the germline V gene, CDR1 is SQVTM and CDR2 is ANQGSEA. 5' RACE with UMI labels generated the TRB cDNA libraries. Following a re-call of the 5' RACE reads, TCRdb has one entry per CDR3 protein and lacks DNA. The data show 150,000 or so distinct CDR3 sequences, and the top ten clones hold 0.29%. On this clonotype: Its antigen is as yet unknown.

Every CD8+ subset sample held a few hundred thousand flow-sorted cells, done in triplicate. The authors gated naive CD8+ T cells as CD45RO-CCR7+CD27+CD95-. Study-level results: The study found comparably high diversity in both naive subsets and much lower diversity in memory CD8+ cells. CXCR3-positive naive cells carried more hydrophobic TRB CDR3s than CXCR3-negative ones.

Sequencing input: naive CXCR3- CD8+ T cells from blood. Documented subset: CD45RO-CCR7+CD27+CD95- naive CD8+ T cells lacking CXCR3 (TNR3-). The clonotype comes from a human donor in good health. Some clones in this sample may be carry-over from other donors' samples. The rearrangement links TRBV29-1 to TRBJ1-1; the TCRdb D gene call, TRBD1, has no DNA to confirm it. The CDR3 sequence: CSVTLLRQGIKNTEAFF.